The source of this T cell receptor (beta chain) is a study of CD8 T cells in Susac syndrome. Germline lookup yields CDR1 MDHEN and CDR2 SYDVKM. The CDR3 spans 16 residues. Trimming left V 5 bases short and J 0 bases short, with 14 bases between. Random hexamers were used to reverse transcribe the RNA input (0.5 to 1 ug). TCRdb re-called the immunoSEQ multiplex PCR reads with MiXCR, one entry per CDR3 protein. Among about 140,000 distinct CDR3 sequences listed, 90% to 95% were seen once. Sequencing was performed on CD4+ T cells from PBMCs. The source of this sequence is a human donor with multiple sclerosis. The chain combines TRBV28 with TRBJ1-5; no reliable D call. CDR3 residues: CASSPPRLLSNQPQHF. DNA for the CDR3: TGTGCCAGCAGTCCTCCCCGACTTCTTAGCAATCAGCCCCAGCATTTT. The whole variable domain, filled in from reference TRBV28 and TRBJ1-5, reads DVKVTQSSRYLVKRTGEKVFLECVQDMDHENMFWYRQDPGLGLRLIYFSYDVKMKEKGDIPEGYSVSREKKERFSLILESASTNQTSMYLCASSPPRLLSNQPQHFGDGTRLSIL.